This TCR beta chain is from a study of cytomegalovirus exposure and HLA in healthy donors. V was clipped by 4 bases and J by 4 bases, with 16 bases between them. The CDR3 is 15 residues long. In germline, CDR1 is GTSNPN, CDR2 SVGIG (reference sequence). Regarding this clone: No antigen is known for it.

Study-wide results and limits: HLA alleles showed associations with 15,000 to 20,000 TCR beta sequences in a later analysis, at a 0.05 false discovery rate. In a later analysis, DRB1 alleles had the most associated TCRs; HLA-C alleles the fewest.

PCR involved 60 Vbeta and 13 Jbeta primers. Using immunoSEQ multiplex PCR, the repertoire was profiled, and TCRdb retains in-frame clones only, with some absent. In the table there are 250,000 to 300,000 clones, 80% to 90% of which are singletons. The TCR originated in a middle-aged woman in good health and CMV-seropositive. Sequencing was carried out using PBMCs. V usage is TRBV30 and J usage is TRBJ1-4; perhaps TRBD1 as D (6 bases). The CDR3 is CAWIPRGAGNEKLFF. Written as DNA, the CDR3 is TGTGCCTGGATCCCACGGGGGGCGGGTAATGAAAAACTGTTTTTT. The variable domain in full, completed from reference TRBV30 and TRBJ1-4, reads SQTIHQWPATLVQPVGSPLSLECTVEGTSNPNLYWYRQAAGRGLQLLFYSVGIGQISSEVPQNLSASRPQDRQFILSSKKLLLSDSGFYLCAWIPRGAGNEKLFFGSGTQLSVL.